This T cell receptor (beta chain) is drawn from a study of blood T cell repertoires in COVID-19. The CDR3 is 16 residues long. Trimming took off 4 bases at V and 0 bases at J, with 15 bases between the two ends. Germline CDR1 reads MNHEY; CDR2 reads SVGAGI. Clones were sequenced by immunoSEQ multiplex PCR, and TCRdb holds only the in-frame ones, with some missing. The table includes hundreds of thousands of clones, roughly 80% detected once. Sequenced input: peripheral blood. The gene calls are TRBV6-5 and TRBJ1-1, with D possibly being TRBD1 (6 bases). The receptor's source is a woman of 80 years or more with active or convalescent COVID-19. The CDR3 protein is CASSCRGPRMNTEAFF. The DNA of the CDR3 is TGTGCCAGCAGTTGCAGGGGACCGAGAATGAACACTGAAGCTTTCTTT.